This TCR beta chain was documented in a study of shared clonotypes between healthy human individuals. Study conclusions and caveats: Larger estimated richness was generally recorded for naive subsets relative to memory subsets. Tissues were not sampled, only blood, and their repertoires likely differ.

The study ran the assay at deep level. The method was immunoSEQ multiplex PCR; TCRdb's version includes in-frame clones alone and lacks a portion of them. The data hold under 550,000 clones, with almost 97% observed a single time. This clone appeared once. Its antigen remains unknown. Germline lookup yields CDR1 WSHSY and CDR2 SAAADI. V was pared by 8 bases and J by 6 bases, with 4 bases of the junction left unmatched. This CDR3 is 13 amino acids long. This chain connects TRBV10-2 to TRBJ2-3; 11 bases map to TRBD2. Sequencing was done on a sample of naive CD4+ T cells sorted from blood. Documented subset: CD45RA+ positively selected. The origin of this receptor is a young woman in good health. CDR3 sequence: CASLAGGVDTQYF. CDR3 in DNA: TGCGCCAGCCTAGCGGGAGGTGTCGATACGCAGTATTTT.